This is a list of T cell receptor beta chains from one sample in a study of response to subunit inactivated influenza vaccine. One entry per CDR3 protein results from TCRdb running MiXCR on the RT-PCR reads. The table records about 520,000 distinct CDR3 sequences, over 25% of them present only once. The specimen was CD4+ T cells sorted from PBMCs, collected roughly 5 days after vaccination. The origin of the receptors is a man aged 50 or older who received an inactivated influenza vaccine. The CDR3 runs from the conserved cysteine through the conserved F or W. A D gene is named only where the DNA matches it firmly. Rows may omit the clone size; those that give it use once, few, many or a size class.

-,-,TRBV29-1,TRBJ2-5,TGCAGCGTGGCGGGCGTCTCTCGGGGGGAGACCCAGTACTTC,CSVAGVSRGETQYF
-,-,TRBV4-2,TRBJ2-3,TGTGCCAGCAGCCAAGATAGGGCTAGCGAAACAGATACGCAGTATTTT,CASSQDRASETDTQYF
-,-,TRBV9,TRBJ2-3,TGTGCCAGCAGCGCTACAACAAAAGATACGCAGTATTTT,CASSATTKDTQYF
-,-,TRBV14,TRBJ2-5,TGTGCCAGCAGCTCCGCCGACGGGACCCAGTACTTC,CASSSADGTQYF
-,-,TRBV7-9,TRBJ2-3,TGTGCCAGCAGCTGGCGGGGACTCGCAGGCACAGATACGCAGTATTTT,CASSWRGLAGTDTQYF
-,once,TRBV28,TRBJ2-1,TGTGGCAGCACCGGGACGTTCTACAATGAGCAGTTCTTC,CGSTGTFYNEQFF
-,few,TRBV5-3,TRBJ2-3,TGTGCCAGAAGCCTCACCCGGCAGTATTTT,CARSLTRQYF
TRBD2,-,TRBV5-1,TRBJ2-2,TGCGCCAGCAGCTCACTAGCGGGGGTGAACACCGGGGAGCTGTTTTTT,CASSSLAGVNTGELFF
TRBD2,few,TRBV7-2,TRBJ2-3,TGTGCCAGCAGCATCGGACTAGCGGCAGATACGCAGTATTTT,CASSIGLAADTQYF
-,-,TRBV20-1,TRBJ2-7,TGCAGTGCTAGGGAAGGGCCCCTTAGGGAGCAGTACTTC,CSAREGPLREQYF
TRBD1,few,TRBV7-9,TRBJ2-1,TGTGCCAGCAGCTTACAGGGGGCGCGTAATGAGCAGTTCTTC,CASSLQGARNEQFF
-,-,TRBV20-1,TRBJ2-1,TGCAGTGCTCACATCGGAACGGGACTGGATTACAATGAGCAGTTCTTC,CSAHIGTGLDYNEQFF
-,few,TRBV11-1,TRBJ2-1,TGTGCCAGCAGCCCAAGGACACTATCCCCTTACAATGAGCAGTTCTTC,CASSPRTLSPYNEQFF
TRBD1,-,TRBV29-1,TRBJ2-5,TGCAGCGCCGGGACAGGGGGCTACTTCGGGGAGACCCAGTACTTC,CSAGTGGYFGETQYF
-,-,TRBV20-1,TRBJ1-5,TGCAGTGCTAGTGATATACAGGAGAGCAATCAGCCCCAGCATTTT,CSASDIQESNQPQHF
-,few,TRBV15,TRBJ1-2,TGTGCCACCAGCGAGCGGTACTATGGCTACACCTTC,CATSERYYGYTF
TRBD2,few,TRBV6-5,TRBJ2-5,TGTGCCAGCAGTTACTCGACTAGCGGGGGGGAAGAGACCCAGTACTTC,CASSYSTSGGEETQYF
-,-,TRBV11-1,TRBJ2-3,TGTGCCAGCAGCCCGATGGATACGCAGTATTTT,CASSPMDTQYF
TRBD2,many,TRBV5-1,TRBJ2-7,TGTGCCAGTTCTAGCGGCAGCTCCTACGAGCAGTACTTC,CASSSGSSYEQYF
-,many,TRBV5-1,TRBJ1-6,TGCGCCAGCAGCTTGGACAGGGTCGATAGCTCCTATAATTCACCCCTCCACTTT,CASSLDRVDSSYNSPLHF
-,few,TRBV20-1,TRBJ2-7,TGCAGTGCTTCCCTGGCAGAATGGAACGAGCAGTACTTC,CSASLAEWNEQYF
-,few,TRBV5-1,TRBJ1-2,TGCGCCAGCAGCGTCGGGGGAAGCTCTGGCTACACCTTC,CASSVGGSSGYTF
-,-,TRBV5-1,TRBJ2-1,TGCGCCAGCAGCTCAGCTAGCGCCTCCTACAATGAGCAGTTCTTC,CASSSASASYNEQFF
-,few,TRBV20-1,TRBJ2-7,TGCAGTGCTAGGGACCCCCGCACCTACGAGCAGTACTTC,CSARDPRTYEQYF
-,-,TRBV5-1,TRBJ2-2,TGCGCCAGCAGCCCGGGGCACGCCACCGGGGAGCTGTTTTTT,CASSPGHATGELFF
-,-,TRBV10-1,TRBJ2-1,TGCGCCAGCAGTCGTGGGGGCCCCTACAATGAGCAGTTCTTC,CASSRGGPYNEQFF
-,-,TRBV5-1,TRBJ2-3,TGCGCCAGCAAGAGCAGACCTAGCACAGATACGCAGTATTTT,CASKSRPSTDTQYF
-,many,TRBV7-9,TRBJ2-1,TGTGCCAGCAGCTTAGGGGGTGGGGAGCAGTTCTTC,CASSLGGGEQFF
-,-,TRBV6-1,TRBJ1-3,TGTGCCAGCACCCTGGGGGGACGCTTCTCTGGAAACACCATATATTTT,CASTLGGRFSGNTIYF
-,-,TRBV11-2,TRBJ2-7,TGTGCCAGCAGCCCCTTGTCGGAGCCCAGGGGCCAGTACTTC,CASSPLSEPRGQYF
-,-,TRBV7-2,TRBJ2-7,TGTGCCAGCAGCAGATCGAACAACTACGAGCAGTACTTC,CASSRSNNYEQYF
-,-,TRBV25-1,TRBJ1-1,TGTGCCAGCAGTGAATATCGGTCAGGGGTAACTGAAGCTTTCTTT,CASSEYRSGVTEAFF
TRBD1,-,TRBV27,TRBJ2-1,TGTGCCAGCAGTTTGTTGGGACAGAGATACAATGAGCAGTTCTTC,CASSLLGQRYNEQFF
-,once,TRBV6-2/TRBV6-3,TRBJ2-2,TGTGCCAGCAGGAGAGGTACAGGGTCCGGGGAGCTGTTTTTT,CASRRGTGSGELFF
-,-,TRBV20-1,TRBJ2-6,TGCAGTGCTAGTTTGGAGTTCTCTGGGGCCAACGTCCTGACTTTC,CSASLEFSGANVLTF
-,-,TRBV3-1,TRBJ2-1,TGTGCCAGCAGCCAAGATGGGAGCACCACGTACAATGAGCAGTTCTTC,CASSQDGSTTYNEQFF
-,-,TRBV6-5,TRBJ1-4,TGTGCCAGCAGTTATTCCCCCGTCGGCCGTAGGGAAAAACTGTTTTTT,CASSYSPVGRREKLFF
-,-,TRBV5-6,TRBJ1-1,TGTGCCAGCAGCTTGGGACTGATAATGAACACTGAAGCTTTCTTT,CASSLGLIMNTEAFF
-,few,TRBV5-8,TRBJ2-3,TGTGCCAGCAGCTCGAACAGGGCTAGCACAGATACGCAGTATTTT,CASSSNRASTDTQYF
TRBD2,-,TRBV10-3,TRBJ2-3,TGTGCCATCAGAGGTCGGGACTATACAGATACGCAGTATTTT,CAIRGRDYTDTQYF
-,-,TRBV18,TRBJ1-1,TGTGCCAGCTCACCGGGGCAGGGGAATCCTGAAGCTTTCTTT,CASSPGQGNPEAFF
-,-,TRBV10-2,TRBJ2-2,TGCGCCAGCAGTGAGACTAGATGGGAGCTGTTTTTT,CASSETRWELFF
TRBD2,-,TRBV20-1,TRBJ2-3,TGCAGTGCTAGAGTCACTAGCGGGAGGCGGGATACGCAGTATTTT,CSARVTSGRRDTQYF
TRBD2,-,TRBV18,TRBJ2-3,TGTGCCAGCTCACCAACTGGACTAGCGGGTTTAGATACGCAGTATTTT,CASSPTGLAGLDTQYF
TRBD1,-,TRBV6-2/TRBV6-3,TRBJ1-1,TGTGCCAGCAGTCGCCGGGACAGGGTTGCTTTCTTT,CASSRRDRVAFF
TRBD1,-,TRBV9,TRBJ2-1,TGTGCCAGCAGCGTAGTGCCAGGGGGCTGGACACACAATGAGCAGTTCTTC,CASSVVPGGWTHNEQFF
-,-,TRBV7-9,TRBJ2-7,TGTGCCAGCAGCTTACAGGGGATCTCCTACGAGCAGTACTTC,CASSLQGISYEQYF
-,-,TRBV10-3,TRBJ1-1,TGTGCCATCAGCAACAGGGAGAACACTGAAGCTTTCTTT,CAISNRENTEAFF
TRBD1,few,TRBV20-1,TRBJ1-6,TGCAGTGCTAGAACTACCCAGGGGGCCTTTAATTCACCCCTCCACTTT,CSARTTQGAFNSPLHF
TRBD2,many,TRBV2,TRBJ2-3,TGTGCCAGCAGTGAATCGTTGGGAGGGCCTGGCACAGATACGCAGTATTTT,CASSESLGGPGTDTQYF
-,-,TRBV20-1,TRBJ2-1,TGCAGTGCTAGCCAAAGCGGGCGCCTCTTAAGCTCCTACAATGAGCAGTTCTTC,CSASQSGRLLSSYNEQFF
-,-,TRBV12-3/TRBV12-4,TRBJ1-2,TGTGCCAGCAGTTTAGAACAGGAGCGCGGCTACACCTTC,CASSLEQERGYTF
TRBD1,many,TRBV12-3/TRBV12-4,TRBJ2-1,TGTGCCAGCAGTAGGGACAGGGAACCCTACAATGAGCAGTTCTTC,CASSRDREPYNEQFF